A single T cell receptor (beta chain) is shown here with its context. Its antigen is unknown. A marrow graft followed busulfan-fludarabine conditioning, with cyclophosphamide on days +3 and +4. The table came from immunoSEQ multiplex PCR; TCRdb's copy has only in-frame clones and leaves some out. The sample lists about 10,000 clones, around 83% occurring once. Between the trimmed V and J ends, which lost 0 bases and 10 bases, there was a span of 18 bases. The CDR3 spans 16 residues. Germline CDR1 and CDR2: LNHDA and SQIVND (reference sequence). The sample belongs to a study of T cells after posttransplantation cyclophosphamide. Study results and limitations: Donor-recipient repertoire similarity was low at 1-2 months, rising over year one. After PTCy, TRB diversity resembled that of CNI/methotrexate controls. Blood and skin or GI T cell repertoires showed limited TRB overlap.

The source is a female patient aged 35 to 55 who received an allogeneic stem cell transplant from a related donor, was CMV-positive, and had no GVHD. Part of the T cell pool may stem from the graft donor. The V gene is TRBV19, the J gene TRBJ1-4, with D tentatively TRBD1 (5 bases). Sequenced material: PBMCs, taken roughly 1,900 days after a stem cell transplant with posttransplant cyclophosphamide. CDR3 amino acids: CASSIDLTVEMRKLFF. DNA for the CDR3: TGTGCCAGTAGTATAGATTTGACAGTAGAAATGAGAAAACTGTTTTTT.